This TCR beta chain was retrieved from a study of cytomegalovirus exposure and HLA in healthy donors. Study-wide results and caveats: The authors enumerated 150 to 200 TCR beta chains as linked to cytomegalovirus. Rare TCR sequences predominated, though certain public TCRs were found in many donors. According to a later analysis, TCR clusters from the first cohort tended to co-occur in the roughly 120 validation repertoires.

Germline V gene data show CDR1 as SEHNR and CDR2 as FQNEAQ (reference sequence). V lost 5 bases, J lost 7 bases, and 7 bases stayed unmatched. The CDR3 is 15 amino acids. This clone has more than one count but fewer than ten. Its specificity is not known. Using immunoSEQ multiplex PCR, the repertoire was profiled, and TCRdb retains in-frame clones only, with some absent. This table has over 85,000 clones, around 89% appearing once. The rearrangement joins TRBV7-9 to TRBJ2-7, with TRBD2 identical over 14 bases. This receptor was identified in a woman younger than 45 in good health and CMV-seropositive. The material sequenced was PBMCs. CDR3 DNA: TGTGCCAGCAGCGTGGGACTAGCGGGAGTGGGGGAGCAGTACTTC. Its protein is CASSVGLAGVGEQYF.